These 19 T cell receptor beta chains came from one sample sequenced in a study of blood T cell repertoires in COVID-19. TCRdb's table, derived via immunoSEQ multiplex PCR, lists solely in-frame clones and lacks some. The sample lists 59,000 or so clones; more than 60% were seen once. Input material: peripheral blood. These receptors all stem from a woman in her forties or fifties with active or convalescent COVID-19.

This clone was counted once. The chain has TRBV9 and TRBJ2-1; 9 nucleotides align to TRBD1. CDR1 and CDR2 (germline): SGDLS, YYNGEE. V shed 3 bases, J shed 8 bases, and the junction held 6 bases outside the gene matches. The length of the CDR3 is 14 residues. DNA of the CDR3: TGTGCCAGCAGCGCCTCACAGGGGGCGGATGAGCAGTTCTTC. Residues: CASSASQGADEQFF.

This rearrangement joins TRBV4-1 to TRBJ2-7, with D possibly TRBD2 on 5 matching bases. V was trimmed by 0 bases and J by 1 base, leaving 7 bases between them. CDR3 size: 14 residues. Germline V lookup: CDR1 MGHRA, CDR2 YSYEKL. The chain's CDR3 is CASSQDRGSYEQYF. The CDR3, as DNA: TGCGCCAGCAGCCAAGACCGGGGTTCCTACGAGCAGTACTTC.

This rearrangement joins TRBV3-1 (or the pseudogene TRBV3-2) to TRBJ2-5; 7 nucleotides agree with TRBD2. The CDR3 is 13 residues long. In germline, CDR1 is LGHDT, CDR2 YNNKEL (reference sequence). The V gene end was trimmed by 4 bases and the J gene end by 4 bases; junction bases not matched to a gene: 3. This CDR3 is CASSPGRAETQYF. CDR3 nucleotides: TGTGCCAGCAGCCCAGGGAGGGCAGAGACCCAGTACTTC.

This chain links TRBV10-1 with TRBJ1-6; D remains unclear. Germline CDR1 and CDR2: WNHNN and SYGVQD (reference sequence). Trimming removed 5 bases at V and 5 bases at J, with 13 bases between. The CDR3 loop spans 15 amino acids. CDR3 nucleotide sequence: TGCGCCAGCAGTAACCTGGCTGAACATAATTCACCCCTCCACTTT. As protein: CASSNLAEHNSPLHF.

This clone has a handful of counts. The V gene is TRBV19, the J gene TRBJ1-4; D remains ambiguous. The ends were cut back, 1 base at V and 3 bases at J, with 3 bases in the middle. The CDR3 has 13 amino acids. Per the germline V gene, CDR1 is LNHDA and CDR2 is SQIVND (reference sequence). The CDR3, as DNA: TGTGCCAGTAGTATAGTAGCTAATGAAAAACTGTTTTTT. Translation gives CASSIVANEKLFF.

This rearrangement joins TRBV18 to TRBJ2-1; tentative D call: TRBD1 (5 bases). The CDR3 runs to 16 residues. V was trimmed by 0 bases and J by 6 bases, leaving 15 bases between them. CDR1 and CDR2 from the germline V gene are KGHSH and LQKENI. The CDR3 reads CASSPPWAGLANEQFF. The CDR3 region has the DNA TGTGCCAGCTCACCACCCTGGGCAGGGCTCGCCAATGAGCAGTTCTTC.

The chain has TRBV27 and TRBJ2-2; a weak D match, TRBD2 (6 bases). Germline lookup yields CDR1 MNHEY and CDR2 SMNVEV (reference sequence). The V gene lost 5 bases and the J gene lost 5 bases, with 12 bases spanning the gap. The CDR3 runs 14 residues. The CDR3 loop is CASSGTVSTGELFF. The DNA of the CDR3 is TGTGCCAGCAGTGGGACTGTTTCAACCGGGGAGCTGTTTTTT.

This clone was recorded only once. DNA of the CDR3: TGTGCCAGCAGGCGACTAGCGGCCGCACGAGATACGCAGTATTTT. This encodes CASRRLAAARDTQYF. V gene TRBV7-9 combines with J gene TRBJ2-3, with TRBD2 identical over 9 bases. V shed 6 bases and J 5 bases; nucleotides not matched to a gene: 9. The CDR3 length is 15 residues. Germline V gene lookup returns CDR1 SEHNR and CDR2 FQNEAQ (reference sequence).

This clone was picked up a small number of times. The chain joins TRBV11-2 to TRBJ2-2; D is possibly TRBD2 (5 bases). The CDR3 contains 15 residues. Germline CDR1 is SGHAT and CDR2 is FQNNGV. V was clipped by 1 base and J by 5 bases, with 11 bases between them. In DNA form, the CDR3 reads TGTGCCAGCAGCTTAGTGTCCCGGGGTACCGGGGAGCTGTTTTTT. Residues: CASSLVSRGTGELFF.

The chain couples TRBV9 to TRBJ2-7, with D possibly TRBD1 on 9 matching bases. Trimming shortened V by 7 bases and J by 2 bases, and 19 bases separated the two germline ends. Germline V gene sequence: CDR1 SGDLS, CDR2 YYNGEE. The CDR3 runs 15 residues. The CDR3 coding sequence is TGTGCCAGCGGCCCGGGGGGGGACAGGGCCTACGAGCAGTACTTC. This codes for CASGPGGDRAYEQYF.

The chain is built from TRBV11-2 and TRBJ2-7, with a weak D call TRBD1 (6 bases). The length of the CDR3 is 12 residues. Trimming pared 3 bases from V and 6 bases from J, leaving 9 bases between. Looked up from germline, CDR1 is SGHAT and CDR2 is FQNNGV. DNA for the CDR3: TGTGCCAGCAGCTTGAGGACAGCCGAGCAGTACTTC. Protein: CASSLRTAEQYF.

V is TRBV27 and J is TRBJ2-1; 7 bases are a match to TRBD1. The J segment lost 2 bases and the V segment lost 8 bases, leaving 6 bases of the junction unmatched. This CDR3 is 14 amino acids long. CDR1 and CDR2 from the germline V gene are MNHEY and SMNVEV (reference sequence). CDR3 coding DNA: TGTGCCAGCGCTAGGGACAGCCCCTACAATGAGCAGTTCTTC. Amino acids: CASARDSPYNEQFF.

The genes are TRBV19 and TRBJ2-3; 8 bases fit TRBD1. This CDR3 has 15 residues. J lost 5 bases, V lost 3 bases, and 7 bases had no gene match. Per the germline V gene, CDR1 is LNHDA and CDR2 is SQIVND (reference sequence). CDR3 sequence: CASSIFRGRQDTQYF. DNA for the CDR3: TGTGCCAGTAGTATTTTCAGGGGGCGGCAAGATACGCAGTATTTT.

The V gene is TRBV11-2, the J gene TRBJ2-1; 10 bases match TRBD2. This CDR3 is 19 amino acids long. The germline V gene has CDR1 SGHAT and CDR2 FQNNGV. Trimming cost V 5 bases and J 0 bases; bases outside gene matches: 13. CDR3 DNA sequence: TGTGCCAGCAGCCCTCTGTTAGCGGGAGGCTGGAGCTCCTACAATGAGCAGTTCTTC. The encoded protein is CASSPLLAGGWSSYNEQFF.

Within the sample, this clone is medium-sized (0.01 to 0.1%). The chain couples TRBV7-9 to TRBJ2-7, with D possibly being TRBD1 (5 bases). Germline V gene data show CDR1 as SEHNR and CDR2 as FQNEAQ (reference sequence). The germline V and J ends were trimmed by 7 bases and 3 bases, with 16 bases remaining between them. The CDR3 is 14 residues long. CDR3 in DNA: TGTGCCAGCATCCATGAACAGGCCCTCTACGAGCAGTACTTC. Translated, it gives CASIHEQALYEQYF.

The CDR3 nucleotides are TGTGCCAGCGGTCAGGGGGCAAAACTGTTTTTT. It specifies CASGQGAKLFF. The chain is built from TRBV7-9 and TRBJ1-4; TRBD1 matches at 8 bases. V lost 8 bases, J lost 10 bases, and 3 bases stayed unmatched. Germline CDR1 SEHNR, CDR2 FQNEAQ (reference sequence). The CDR3 length is 11 residues.

This clone was counted between two and nine times. This chain joins TRBV19 and TRBJ1-2; TRBD1 agrees at 10 bases. V shed 7 bases and J 7 bases; nucleotides not matched to a gene: 9. The CDR3 is made up of 14 amino acids. Per the germline V gene, CDR1 is LNHDA and CDR2 is SQIVND (reference sequence). The CDR3 is CASTPDRGRIGYTF. CDR3 bases: TGTGCCAGTACCCCCGACAGGGGGCGGATTGGCTACACCTTC.

The chain has TRBV3-1 (or the pseudogene TRBV3-2) and TRBJ2-3; 7 nucleotides agree with TRBD2. Trimming removed 1 base from V and 8 bases from J; junction bases left unmatched: 9. The CDR3 is made up of 15 amino acids. Per the germline V gene, CDR1 is LGHDT and CDR2 is YNNKEL (reference sequence). The CDR3: CASSQGAGETLTQYF. Written as DNA, the CDR3 is TGTGCCAGCAGCCAAGGGGCGGGGGAAACTCTTACGCAGTATTTT.

The chain has TRBV30 and TRBJ2-7; the D is unclear. The CDR3 runs to 13 residues. Per the germline V gene, CDR1 is GTSNPN and CDR2 is SVGIG (reference sequence). Trimming removed 0 bases at V and 3 bases at J, with 9 bases between. CDR3 region: CAWSVVENYEQYF. The CDR3 DNA is TGTGCCTGGAGTGTAGTAGAAAACTACGAGCAGTACTTC.